The rows below give T cell receptor beta chains drawn from one sample of a study of T cell responses to AZD1222 COVID-19 vaccine. Assay: immunoSEQ multiplex PCR; the TCRdb copy retains only in-frame clones and omits some. The sample holds approximately 90,000 clones, approximately 89% seen once. Sequences were derived from peripheral blood, sampled on day 0 of AZD1222 vaccination. These receptors were collected from an adult in good health. Each CDR3 is given with its conserved first and last residue. D genes are given only for firm matches. Rows give clone size only sometimes, using once, few, many, or a class for an expanded clone.

>NA|TRBV3-1/TRBV3-2|NA|TRBJ2-3
TGTGCCAGCAGCCAGTGTTGGGGCGGGCAGGATACGCAGTATTTT
CASSQCWGGQDTQYF
>NA|TRBV7-9|once|TRBJ1-3
TGTGCCAGCATGGGTGGCTCAAACACCATATATTTT
CASMGGSNTIYF
>NA|TRBV3-1/TRBV3-2|NA|TRBJ2-2
TGTGCCAGCAGTCAGACCGGGGAGCTGTTTTTT
CASSQTGELFF
>TRBD1|TRBV6-5|NA|TRBJ1-4
TGTGCCAGCAAAGGGCGACAGGGTAGGGAAAAACTGTTTTTT
CASKGRQGREKLFF
>NA|TRBV15|NA|TRBJ1-5
TGTGCCACCAGCAGAGATCAGAATCAGCCCCAGCATTTT
CATSRDQNQPQHF
>NA|TRBV7-9|NA|TRBJ2-7
TGTGCCAGCAGCTTAGTAAGTTACGAGCAGTACTTC
CASSLVSYEQYF
>NA|TRBV7-9|NA|TRBJ2-7
TGTGCCAGCAGCCGCATGGGGGGGCAGTACTACGAGCAGTACTTC
CASSRMGGQYYEQYF
>NA|TRBV10-1|NA|TRBJ1-2
TGCGCCAAACCGACCCGGGACCTTACGTGTGACGGCTACACCTTC
CAKPTRDLTCDGYTF
>NA|TRBV29-1|once|TRBJ2-3
TGCAGCGTCGCCAAGGGGCGGGGCACAGATACGCAGTATTTT
CSVAKGRGTDTQYF
>TRBD2|TRBV5-4|once|TRBJ2-5
TGTGCCAGCAGCTTGTGGCGGGGGGAGACCCAGTACTTC
CASSLWRGETQYF
>TRBD2|TRBV5-4|NA|TRBJ2-7
TGTGCCAGCAGCTCCGGGACTAGCGGGAGTTACGAGCAGTACTTC
CASSSGTSGSYEQYF